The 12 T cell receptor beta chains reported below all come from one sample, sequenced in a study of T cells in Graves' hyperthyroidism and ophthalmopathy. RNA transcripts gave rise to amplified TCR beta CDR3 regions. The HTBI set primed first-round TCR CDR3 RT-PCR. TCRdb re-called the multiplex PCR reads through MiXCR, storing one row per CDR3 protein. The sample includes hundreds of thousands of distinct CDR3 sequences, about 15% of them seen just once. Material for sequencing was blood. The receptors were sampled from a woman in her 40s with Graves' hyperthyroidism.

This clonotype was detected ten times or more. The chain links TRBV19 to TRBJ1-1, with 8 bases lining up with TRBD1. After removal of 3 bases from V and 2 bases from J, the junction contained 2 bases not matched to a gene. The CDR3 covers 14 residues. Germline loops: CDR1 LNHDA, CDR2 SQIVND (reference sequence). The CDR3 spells CASSMGQVNTEAFF. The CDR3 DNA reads TGTGCCAGTAGTATGGGACAGGTCAACACTGAAGCTTTCTTT.

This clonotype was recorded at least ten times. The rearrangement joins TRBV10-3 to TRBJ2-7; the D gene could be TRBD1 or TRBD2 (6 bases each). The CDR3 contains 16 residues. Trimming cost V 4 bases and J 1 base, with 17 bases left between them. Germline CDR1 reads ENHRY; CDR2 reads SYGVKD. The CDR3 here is CAISGPAGQASYEQYF. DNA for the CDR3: TGTGCCATCAGTGGCCCTGCGGGACAAGCATCCTACGAGCAGTACTTC.

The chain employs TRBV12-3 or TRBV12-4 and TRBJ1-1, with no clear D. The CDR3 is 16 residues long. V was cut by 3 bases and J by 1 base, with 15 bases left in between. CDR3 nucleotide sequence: TGTGCCAGCAGTTTTGGCGGCTTAAGGCGGAACACTGAAGCTTTCTTT. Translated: CASSFGGLRRNTEAFF.

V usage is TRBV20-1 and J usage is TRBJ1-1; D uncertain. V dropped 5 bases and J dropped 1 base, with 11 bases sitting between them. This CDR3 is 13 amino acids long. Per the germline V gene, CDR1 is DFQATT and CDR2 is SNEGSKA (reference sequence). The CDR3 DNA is TGCAGTGCTCCTCCACGTGGGAACACTGAAGCTTTCTTT. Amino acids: CSAPPRGNTEAFF.

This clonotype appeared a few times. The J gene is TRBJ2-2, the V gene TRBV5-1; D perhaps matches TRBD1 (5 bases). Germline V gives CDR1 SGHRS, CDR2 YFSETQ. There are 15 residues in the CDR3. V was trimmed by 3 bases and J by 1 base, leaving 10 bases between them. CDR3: CASSSTEKNTGELFF. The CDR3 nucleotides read TGCGCCAGCAGCTCGACAGAAAAGAACACCGGGGAGCTGTTTTTT.

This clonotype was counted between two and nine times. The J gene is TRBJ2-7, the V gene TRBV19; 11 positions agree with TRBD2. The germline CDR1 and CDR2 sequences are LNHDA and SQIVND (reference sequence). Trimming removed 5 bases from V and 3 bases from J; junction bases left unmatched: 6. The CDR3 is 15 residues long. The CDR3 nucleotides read TGTGCCAGTAGTCCGGGGACTAGCGGAGTCTACGAGCAGTACTTC. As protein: CASSPGTSGVYEQYF.

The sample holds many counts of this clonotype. The chain's CDR3 is CASSRTSSSYEQYF. Here the CDR3 DNA reads TGTGCCAGCAGTCGTACTAGCAGCTCCTACGAGCAGTACTTC. V usage is TRBV12-3 or TRBV12-4 and J usage is TRBJ2-7; D may be TRBD2 (6 bases). The CDR3 consists of 14 residues. V was pared by 5 bases and J by 0 bases, with 11 bases between.

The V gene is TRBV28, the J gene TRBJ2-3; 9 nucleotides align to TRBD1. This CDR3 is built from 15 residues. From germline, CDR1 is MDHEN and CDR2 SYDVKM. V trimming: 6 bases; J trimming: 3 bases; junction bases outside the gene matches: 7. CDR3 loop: CASRQPGTGTDTQYF. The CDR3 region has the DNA TGTGCCAGCAGACAACCCGGGACAGGGACAGATACGCAGTATTTT.

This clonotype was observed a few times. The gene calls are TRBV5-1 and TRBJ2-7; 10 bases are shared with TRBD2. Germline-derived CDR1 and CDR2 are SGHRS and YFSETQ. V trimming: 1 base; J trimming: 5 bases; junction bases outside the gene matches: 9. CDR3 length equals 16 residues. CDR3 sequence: CASSLWAAGGPDEQYF. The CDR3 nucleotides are TGCGCCAGCAGCTTGTGGGCAGCGGGAGGGCCTGACGAGCAGTACTTC.

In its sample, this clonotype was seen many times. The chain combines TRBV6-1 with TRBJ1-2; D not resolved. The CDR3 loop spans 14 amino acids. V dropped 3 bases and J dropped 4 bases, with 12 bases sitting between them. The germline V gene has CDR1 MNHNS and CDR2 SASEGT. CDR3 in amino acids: CASSDWTDGYGYTF. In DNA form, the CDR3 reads TGTGCCAGCAGTGATTGGACGGACGGCTATGGCTACACCTTC.

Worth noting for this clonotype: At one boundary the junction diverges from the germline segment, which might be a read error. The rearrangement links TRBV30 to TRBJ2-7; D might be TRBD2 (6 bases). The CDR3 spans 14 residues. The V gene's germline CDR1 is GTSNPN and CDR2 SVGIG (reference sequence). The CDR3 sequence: CAWGVAGSVNEQYF. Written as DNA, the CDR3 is TGTGCCTGGGGTGTTGCGGGATCAGTAAACGAGCAGTACTTC.

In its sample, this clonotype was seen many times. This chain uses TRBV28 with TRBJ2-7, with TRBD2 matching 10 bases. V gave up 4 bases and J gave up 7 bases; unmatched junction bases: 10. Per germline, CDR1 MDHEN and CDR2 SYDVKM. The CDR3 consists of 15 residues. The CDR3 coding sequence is TGTGCCAGCAGTTCACTGGGACTAGCGACGGAAGAGCAGTACTTC. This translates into CASSSLGLATEEQYF.